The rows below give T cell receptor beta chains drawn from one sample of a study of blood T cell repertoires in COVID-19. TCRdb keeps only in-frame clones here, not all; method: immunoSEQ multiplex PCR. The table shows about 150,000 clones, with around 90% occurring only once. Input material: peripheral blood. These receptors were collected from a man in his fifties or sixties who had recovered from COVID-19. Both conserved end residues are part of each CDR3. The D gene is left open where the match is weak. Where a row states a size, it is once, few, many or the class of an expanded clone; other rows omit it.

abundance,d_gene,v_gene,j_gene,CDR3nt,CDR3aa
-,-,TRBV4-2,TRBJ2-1,TGTGCCAGCAGCCCGGCAGGGTACAATGAGCAGTTCTTC,CASSPAGYNEQFF
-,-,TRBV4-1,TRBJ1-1,TGCGCCAGCAGCTTTGGACAGCTGAACACTGAAGCTTTCTTT,CASSFGQLNTEAFF
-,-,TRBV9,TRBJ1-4,TGTGCCAGCAGCGAGGGGATGTCTAATGAAAAACTGTTTTTT,CASSEGMSNEKLFF
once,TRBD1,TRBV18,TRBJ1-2,TGTGCCAGCTCACCGGCTTCCGGGACAGCCCTTAACTATGGCTACACCTTC,CASSPASGTALNYGYTF
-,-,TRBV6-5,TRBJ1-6,TGTGCCAGCAGTTACGGGGGGTCCGATAATTCACCCCTCCACTTT,CASSYGGSDNSPLHF
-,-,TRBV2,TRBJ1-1,TGTGCCAGCAGTGAAAACACCCCAAACACTGAAGCTTTCTTT,CASSENTPNTEAFF
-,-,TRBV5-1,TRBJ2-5,TGCGCCAGCAGCTTGGGTACAGGGAGAGAGACCCAGTACTTC,CASSLGTGRETQYF
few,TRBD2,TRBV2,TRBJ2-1,TGTGCCAGCCTCTACCCCCTAGCGGGATTCAATGAGCAGTTCTTC,CASLYPLAGFNEQFF
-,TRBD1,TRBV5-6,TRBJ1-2,TGTGCCAGCGAAGGACAGGATTTATACTATGGCTACACCTTC,CASEGQDLYYGYTF
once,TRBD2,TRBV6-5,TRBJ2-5,TGTGCCAGCAGTTACGGGAGGGGACAAGAGACCCAGTACTTC,CASSYGRGQETQYF
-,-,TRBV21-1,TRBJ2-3,TGTGCCAGCAGCTCGGGGGGGCCGGCAGATACGCAGTATTTT,CASSSGGPADTQYF
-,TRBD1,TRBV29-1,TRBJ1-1,TGCAGCGTTGTAATTCAGGGGGCGGTTTCTGAAGCTTTCTTT,CSVVIQGAVSEAFF
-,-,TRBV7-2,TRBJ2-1,TGTGCCAGCAGCCCCCTAGGAGCGGGCCCTCACAATGAGCAGTTCTTC,CASSPLGAGPHNEQFF
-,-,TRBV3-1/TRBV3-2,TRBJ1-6,TGTGCCAGCAGCCCCCCGGCGGGGTACTATAATTCACCCCTCCACTTT,CASSPPAGYYNSPLHF
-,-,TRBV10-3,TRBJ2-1,TGTGCCACCTGGTTGGGGCCCTACAATGAGCAGTTCTTC,CATWLGPYNEQFF
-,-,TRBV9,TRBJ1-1,TGTGCCAGCAGCCCCCTCCTTTCGGGGAACACTGAAGCTTTCTTT,CASSPLLSGNTEAFF
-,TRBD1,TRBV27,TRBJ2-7,TGTGCCAGCAGTTTCCAAACAGGGGCCAACGAGCAGTACTTC,CASSFQTGANEQYF
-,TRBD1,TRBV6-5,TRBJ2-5,TGTGCCAGCAGTAGGACAGGGAAAGAGACCCAGTACTTC,CASSRTGKETQYF
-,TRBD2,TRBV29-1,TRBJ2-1,TGCAGCGTTGCCGGGACTAGCGGGAGTTGGGACTCCTACAATGAGCAGTTCTTC,CSVAGTSGSWDSYNEQFF
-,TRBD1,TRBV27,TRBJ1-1,TGTGCCAGCAGTCCCCTTTATAGGACAGGGGAGATCACTGAAGCTTTCTTT,CASSPLYRTGEITEAFF
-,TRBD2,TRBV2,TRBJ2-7,TGTGCCAGCAGTGAGGCGGGAGTTTTTTACGAGCAGTACTTC,CASSEAGVFYEQYF
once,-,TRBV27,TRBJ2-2,TGTGCCAGCAGTTTATCTCAGAGGACCGGGGAGCTGTTTTTT,CASSLSQRTGELFF
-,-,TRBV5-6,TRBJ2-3,TGTGCCAGCAGCTTGGGAGGGAGTCCTACAGATACGCAGTATTTT,CASSLGGSPTDTQYF
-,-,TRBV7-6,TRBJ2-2,TGTGCCAGCAGCCCCGAAGGGGGGGGCACCGGGGAGCTGTTTTTT,CASSPEGGGTGELFF
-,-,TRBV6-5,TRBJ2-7,TGTGCCAGCAGCCCGGCCCGCCAGGCCTACGAGCAGTACTTC,CASSPARQAYEQYF
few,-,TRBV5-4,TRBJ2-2,TGTGCCAGCAGCCTGGGGCAGGGGATCACCGGGGAGCTGTTTTTT,CASSLGQGITGELFF
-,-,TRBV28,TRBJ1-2,TGTGCCAGCAGTCCCGGACAGTCCTATGGCTACACCTTC,CASSPGQSYGYTF
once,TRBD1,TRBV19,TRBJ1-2,TGTGCCAGTGACACTCCCGGACAGGGTTACTATGGCTACACCTTC,CASDTPGQGYYGYTF
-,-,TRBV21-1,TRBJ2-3,TGTGCCAGCAGTAGAATGGGCGAAGATACGCAGTATTTT,CASSRMGEDTQYF
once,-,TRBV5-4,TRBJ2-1,TGTGCCAGCAGACCAGCCCCGTTTGAGGATGAGCAGTTCTTC,CASRPAPFEDEQFF
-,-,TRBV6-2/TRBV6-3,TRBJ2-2,TGTGCCAGCAGTTTCCGTTTCGGGGGCACCGGGGAGCTGTTTTTT,CASSFRFGGTGELFF
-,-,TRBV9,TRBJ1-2,TGTGCCAGCAGCGCCGGACACTTCTATGGCTACACCTTC,CASSAGHFYGYTF
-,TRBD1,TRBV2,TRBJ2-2,TGTGCCAGCACCCGGACAGGGGGTGGAATTAACACCGGGGAGCTGTTTTTT,CASTRTGGGINTGELFF
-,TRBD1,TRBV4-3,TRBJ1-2,TGCGCCAGCAGCCAAGAATTCGAAGGACAGGGAATATATGGCTACACCTTC,CASSQEFEGQGIYGYTF
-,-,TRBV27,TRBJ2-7,TGTGCCAGCAGTTTATCTCGGGGAAGAGAGCAGTACTTC,CASSLSRGREQYF
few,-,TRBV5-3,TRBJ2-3,TGTGCCAGGCAGCGGGTGACAGATACGCAGTATTTT,CARQRVTDTQYF
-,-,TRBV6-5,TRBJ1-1,TGTGCCAGCAGTTACCAGGGAGGGACTGAAGCTTTCTTT,CASSYQGGTEAFF
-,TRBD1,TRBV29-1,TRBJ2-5,TGCAGCGTTCTGGGACAGCAAGAGACCCAGTACTTC,CSVLGQQETQYF
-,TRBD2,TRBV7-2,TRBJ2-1,TGTGCCAGCAGCTTAGGGCCCGGGACTAGCGGGACTAATGAGCAGTTCTTC,CASSLGPGTSGTNEQFF
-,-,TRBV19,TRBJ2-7,TGTGCCAGTAGTATGAGTTGGGGGGGCTCCGAGCAGTACTTC,CASSMSWGGSEQYF
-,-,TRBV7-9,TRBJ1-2,TGTGCCAGCAGCTTAGTTCAGGGAGGCTACACCTTC,CASSLVQGGYTF
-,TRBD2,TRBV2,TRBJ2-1,TGTGCCAGCAGTCTAGCGGGAGGGCCCGTTCTGCTCCATGAGCAGTTCTTC,CASSLAGGPVLLHEQFF
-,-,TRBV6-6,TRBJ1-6,TGTGCCCGGTTGCCCGGGAATTCACCCCTCCACTTT,CARLPGNSPLHF
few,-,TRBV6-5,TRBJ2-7,TGTGCCAGCCACCGGGGGACCTACGAGCAGTACTTC,CASHRGTYEQYF
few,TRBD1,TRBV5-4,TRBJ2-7,TGTGCCAGCAGCTCCCGGGACAGGGTAATTGAGCAGTACTTC,CASSSRDRVIEQYF
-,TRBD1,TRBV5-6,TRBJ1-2,TGTGCCAGCAGCCCCGGGACAGGGGACTATGGCTACACCTTC,CASSPGTGDYGYTF
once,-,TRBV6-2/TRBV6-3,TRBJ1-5,TGTGCCAGCAGTTACGTGGCACAGGGTCGCCAGCCCCAGCATTTT,CASSYVAQGRQPQHF
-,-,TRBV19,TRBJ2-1,TGTGCCAGTAGTATAGGTTCGGACACGAATGAGCAGTTCTTC,CASSIGSDTNEQFF